This is a list of T cell receptor beta chains from one sample in a study of T cells in Graves' hyperthyroidism and ophthalmopathy. TCRdb processed the multiplex PCR reads anew with MiXCR; each CDR3 protein has one entry. The profile shows about 52,000 distinct CDR3 sequences, less than 60% of them singletons. Source material: blood. The receptor source for this set is a woman aged 50 to 60 with Graves' ophthalmopathy. Each CDR3 is given with its conserved first and last residue.

v_call	j_call	cdr3_aa
TRBV7-2	TRBJ1-2	CASAEQNYGYTF
TRBV10-3	TRBJ1-3	CAISQDSWRGNTIYF
TRBV5-1	TRBJ2-5	CASSLVGHPSETQYF
TRBV4-2	TRBJ1-1	CASSQEGGGNTEAFF
TRBV4-2	TRBJ2-7	CASSQVAGVSYEQYF
TRBV9	TRBJ2-2	CASSLGGPGELFF
TRBV13	TRBJ1-4	CASSPRDENEKLFF
TRBV7-9	TRBJ1-3	CAWSWKHHIF
TRBV5-1	TRBJ2-5	CASRWAQGDETQYF
TRBV3-1	TRBJ2-5	CASSSGTEETQYF
TRBV20-1	TRBJ2-7	CSASPDTSYEQYF